This TCR beta chain emerged from a study of shared T cell receptors in the human thymus. Clones were sequenced by immunoSEQ multiplex PCR, and TCRdb holds only the in-frame ones, with some missing. Counted here are around 340,000 clones, 95% occurring once; the ten biggest clones make up around 0.018%. This clone has just one count. The CDR3 spans 13 residues. Germline lookup yields CDR1 SGHNT and CDR2 YYREEE (reference sequence). The V and J ends lost 4 bases and 6 bases respectively, with 10 bases between them. The sample was thymocytes. The chain couples TRBV5-4 to TRBJ1-4; D gene uncertain. This sequence was found in a human donor. The CDR3 loop is CASSPSGDEKLFF. For the CDR3, the DNA is TGTGCCAGCAGCCCTTCGGGTGATGAAAAACTGTTTTTT.